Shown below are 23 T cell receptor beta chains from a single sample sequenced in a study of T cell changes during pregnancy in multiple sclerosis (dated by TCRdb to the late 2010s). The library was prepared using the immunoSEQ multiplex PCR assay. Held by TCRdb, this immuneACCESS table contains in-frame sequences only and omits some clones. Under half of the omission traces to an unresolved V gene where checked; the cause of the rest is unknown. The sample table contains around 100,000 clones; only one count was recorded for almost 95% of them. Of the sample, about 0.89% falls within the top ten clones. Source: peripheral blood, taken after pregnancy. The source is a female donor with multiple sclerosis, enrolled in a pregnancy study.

The DNA of the CDR3 is TGTGCCAGCAGCGTTGGGCTCAACCAGCCCCAGCATTTT. Translating it yields CASSVGLNQPQHF. This chain links TRBV9 with TRBJ1-5, with D unclear. Trimming took off 2 bases at V and 7 bases at J, with 10 bases between the two ends. This CDR3 has 13 residues. Germline V gene lookup returns CDR1 SGDLS and CDR2 YYNGEE.

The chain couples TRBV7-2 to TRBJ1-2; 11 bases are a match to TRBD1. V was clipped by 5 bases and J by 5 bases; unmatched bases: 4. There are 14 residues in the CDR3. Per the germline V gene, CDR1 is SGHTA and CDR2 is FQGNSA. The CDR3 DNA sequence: TGTGCCAGCAGCGCGGACAGGGGGCTTTATGGCTACACCTTC. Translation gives CASSADRGLYGYTF.

The CDR3 region is CASSHVGGTGELFF. In DNA, the CDR3 is TGTGCCAGCAGTCATGTTGGGGGGACCGGGGAGCTGTTTTTT. This rearrangement joins TRBV6-1 to TRBJ2-2; possible D gene TRBD2, 6 bases. V was pared by 5 bases and J by 5 bases, with 12 bases between. The germline gives CDR1 MNHNS, CDR2 SASEGT. The CDR3 consists of 14 residues.

The CDR3 protein is CSVGQADTEAFF. The DNA of the CDR3 is TGCAGCGTGGGACAGGCCGACACTGAAGCTTTCTTT. The chain has TRBV29-1 and TRBJ1-1; 8 nucleotides agree with TRBD1. Trimming took 6 bases from V and 3 from J; bases not matched to a gene: 3. CDR3 length equals 12 residues. Germline-derived CDR1 and CDR2 are SQVTM and ANQGSEA.

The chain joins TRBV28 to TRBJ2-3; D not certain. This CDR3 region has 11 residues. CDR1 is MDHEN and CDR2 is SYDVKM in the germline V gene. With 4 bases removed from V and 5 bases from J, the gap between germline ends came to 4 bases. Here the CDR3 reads CASSSGDTQYF. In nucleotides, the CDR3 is TGTGCCAGCAGTTCGGGAGATACGCAGTATTTT.

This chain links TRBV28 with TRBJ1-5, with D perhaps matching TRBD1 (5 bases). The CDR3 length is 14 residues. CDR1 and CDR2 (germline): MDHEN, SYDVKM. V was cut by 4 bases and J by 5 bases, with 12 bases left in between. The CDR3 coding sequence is TGTGCCAGCAGTTATACCAGGGTCGATCAGCCCCAGCATTTT. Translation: CASSYTRVDQPQHF. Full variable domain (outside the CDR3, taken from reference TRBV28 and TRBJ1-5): DVKVTQSSRYLVKRTGEKVFLECVQDMDHENMFWYRQDPGLGLRLIYFSYDVKMKEKGDIPEGYSVSREKKERFSLILESASTNQTSMYLCASSYTRVDQPQHFGDGTRLSIL.

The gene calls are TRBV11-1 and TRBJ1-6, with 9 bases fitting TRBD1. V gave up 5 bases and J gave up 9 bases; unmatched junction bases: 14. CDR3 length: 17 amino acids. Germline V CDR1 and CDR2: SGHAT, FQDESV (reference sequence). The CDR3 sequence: CASSLRTGASGGSPLHF. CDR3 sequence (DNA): TGTGCCAGCAGCCTTCGGACAGGGGCAAGCGGGGGTTCACCCCTCCACTTT.

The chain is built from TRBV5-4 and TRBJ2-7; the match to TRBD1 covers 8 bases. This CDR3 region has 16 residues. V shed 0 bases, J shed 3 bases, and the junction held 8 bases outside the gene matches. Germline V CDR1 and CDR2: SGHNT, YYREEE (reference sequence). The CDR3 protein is CASSLAPGQGVYEQYF. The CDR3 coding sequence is TGTGCCAGCAGCTTGGCCCCCGGACAGGGTGTCTACGAGCAGTACTTC.

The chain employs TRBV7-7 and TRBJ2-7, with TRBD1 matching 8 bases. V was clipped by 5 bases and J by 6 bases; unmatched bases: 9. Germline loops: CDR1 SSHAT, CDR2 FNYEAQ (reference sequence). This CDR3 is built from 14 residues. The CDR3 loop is CASSPGGAGGEQYF. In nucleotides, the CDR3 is TGTGCCAGCAGCCCAGGGGGCGCCGGGGGCGAGCAGTACTTC.

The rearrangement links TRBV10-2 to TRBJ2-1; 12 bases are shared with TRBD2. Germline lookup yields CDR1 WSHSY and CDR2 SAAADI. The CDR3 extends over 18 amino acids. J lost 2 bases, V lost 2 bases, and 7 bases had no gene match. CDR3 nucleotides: TGCGCCAGCAGTGAGAGCCTAGCGGGAGGGCCAGCCTACAATGAGCAGTTCTTC. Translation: CASSESLAGGPAYNEQFF.

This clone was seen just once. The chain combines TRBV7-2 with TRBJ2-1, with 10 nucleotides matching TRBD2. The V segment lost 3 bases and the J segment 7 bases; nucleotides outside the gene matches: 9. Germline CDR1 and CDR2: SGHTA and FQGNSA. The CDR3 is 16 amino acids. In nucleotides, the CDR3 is TGTGCCAGCAGCTTGCGAGGAGCGGGGGGGCTGAATGAGCAGTTCTTC. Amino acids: CASSLRGAGGLNEQFF. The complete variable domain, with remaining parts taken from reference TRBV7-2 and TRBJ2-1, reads GAGVSQSPSNKVTEKGKDVELRCDPISGHTALYWYRQSLGQGLEFLIYFQGNSAPDKSGLPSDRFSAERTGGSVSTLTIQRTQQEDSAVYLCASSLRGAGGLNEQFFGPGTRLTVL.

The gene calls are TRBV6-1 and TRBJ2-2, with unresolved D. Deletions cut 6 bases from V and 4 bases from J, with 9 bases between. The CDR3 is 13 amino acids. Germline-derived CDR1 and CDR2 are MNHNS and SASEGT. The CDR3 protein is CASRAHLTGELFF. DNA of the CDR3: TGTGCCAGCAGGGCACACCTCACCGGGGAGCTGTTTTTT.

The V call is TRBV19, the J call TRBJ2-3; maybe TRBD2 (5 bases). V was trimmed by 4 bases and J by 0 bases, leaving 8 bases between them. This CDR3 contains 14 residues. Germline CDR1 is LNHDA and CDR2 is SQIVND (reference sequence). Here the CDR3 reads CASSKAASTDTQYF. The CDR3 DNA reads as TGTGCCAGTAGTAAAGCGGCCAGCACAGATACGCAGTATTTT.

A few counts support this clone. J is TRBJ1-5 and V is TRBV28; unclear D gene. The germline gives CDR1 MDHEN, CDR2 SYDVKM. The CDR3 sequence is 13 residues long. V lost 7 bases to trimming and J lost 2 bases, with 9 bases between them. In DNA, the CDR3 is TGTGCCAGCACCGGAGGAGGCAATCAGCCCCAGCATTTT. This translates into CASTGGGNQPQHF.

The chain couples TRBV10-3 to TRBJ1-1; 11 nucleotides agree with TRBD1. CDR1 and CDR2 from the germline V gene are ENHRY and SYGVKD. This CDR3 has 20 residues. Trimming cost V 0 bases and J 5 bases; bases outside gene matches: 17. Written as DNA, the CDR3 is TGTGCCATCAGTGAGTCTCCCCTCCCCAGGCCCGGGACAGGGGGAACTGAAGCTTTCTTT. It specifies CAISESPLPRPGTGGTEAFF.

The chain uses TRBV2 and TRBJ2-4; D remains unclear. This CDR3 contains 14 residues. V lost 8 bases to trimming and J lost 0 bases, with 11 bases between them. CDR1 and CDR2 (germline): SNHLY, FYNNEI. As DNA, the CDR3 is TGTGCCAGCGGCCTTGATCTAGCCAAAAACATTCAGTACTTC. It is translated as CASGLDLAKNIQYF.

The CDR3 sequence is CASSLVGLAYYEQYF. DNA for the CDR3: TGTGCCAGCAGCCTGGTTGGGCTAGCGTACTACGAGCAGTACTTC. The J gene is TRBJ2-7, the V gene TRBV5-8, with D perhaps matching TRBD2 (6 bases). This CDR3 contains 15 residues. The germline V gene has CDR1 SGHTS and CDR2 YDEGEE. Trimming stripped 4 bases from V and 3 bases from J, with 17 bases between.

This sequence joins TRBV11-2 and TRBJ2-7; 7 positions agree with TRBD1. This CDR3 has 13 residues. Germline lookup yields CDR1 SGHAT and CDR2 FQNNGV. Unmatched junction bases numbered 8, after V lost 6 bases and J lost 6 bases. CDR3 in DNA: TGTGCCAGCAGGCAGGGGGTAATGAGCGAGCAGTACTTC. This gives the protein CASRQGVMSEQYF.

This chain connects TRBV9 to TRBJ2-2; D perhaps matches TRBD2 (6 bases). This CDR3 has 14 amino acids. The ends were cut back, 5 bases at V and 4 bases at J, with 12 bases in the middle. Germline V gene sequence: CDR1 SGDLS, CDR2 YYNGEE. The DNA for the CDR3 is TGTGCCAGCAGGGGAGGAGGCATCACCGGGGAGCTGTTTTTT. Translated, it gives CASRGGGITGELFF.

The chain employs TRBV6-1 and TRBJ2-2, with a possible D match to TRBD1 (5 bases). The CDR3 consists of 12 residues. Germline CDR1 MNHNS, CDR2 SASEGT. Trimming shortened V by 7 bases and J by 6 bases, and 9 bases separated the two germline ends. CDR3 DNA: TGTGCCAGCAAACAGGTTCCCGGGGAGCTGTTTTTT. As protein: CASKQVPGELFF.

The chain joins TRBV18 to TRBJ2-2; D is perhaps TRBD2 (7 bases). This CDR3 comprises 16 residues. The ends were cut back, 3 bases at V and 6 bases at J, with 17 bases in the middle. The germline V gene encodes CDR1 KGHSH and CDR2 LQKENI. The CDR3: CASSPAGAGVPGELFF. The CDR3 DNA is TGTGCCAGCTCACCGGCGGGAGCAGGGGTGCCCGGGGAGCTGTTTTTT.

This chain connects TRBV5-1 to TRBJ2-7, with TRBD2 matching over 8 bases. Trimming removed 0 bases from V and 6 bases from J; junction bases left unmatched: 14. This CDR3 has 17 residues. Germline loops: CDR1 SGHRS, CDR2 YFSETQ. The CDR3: CASSLDTAGGPLGEQYF. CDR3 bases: TGCGCCAGCAGCTTGGATACGGCGGGAGGACCTTTGGGCGAGCAGTACTTC.

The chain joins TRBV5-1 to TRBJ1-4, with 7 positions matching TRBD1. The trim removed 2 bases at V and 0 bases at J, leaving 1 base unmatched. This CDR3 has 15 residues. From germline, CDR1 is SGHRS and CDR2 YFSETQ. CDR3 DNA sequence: TGCGCCAGCAGCTTTCAGGGGGCAACTAATGAAAAACTGTTTTTT. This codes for CASSFQGATNEKLFF.